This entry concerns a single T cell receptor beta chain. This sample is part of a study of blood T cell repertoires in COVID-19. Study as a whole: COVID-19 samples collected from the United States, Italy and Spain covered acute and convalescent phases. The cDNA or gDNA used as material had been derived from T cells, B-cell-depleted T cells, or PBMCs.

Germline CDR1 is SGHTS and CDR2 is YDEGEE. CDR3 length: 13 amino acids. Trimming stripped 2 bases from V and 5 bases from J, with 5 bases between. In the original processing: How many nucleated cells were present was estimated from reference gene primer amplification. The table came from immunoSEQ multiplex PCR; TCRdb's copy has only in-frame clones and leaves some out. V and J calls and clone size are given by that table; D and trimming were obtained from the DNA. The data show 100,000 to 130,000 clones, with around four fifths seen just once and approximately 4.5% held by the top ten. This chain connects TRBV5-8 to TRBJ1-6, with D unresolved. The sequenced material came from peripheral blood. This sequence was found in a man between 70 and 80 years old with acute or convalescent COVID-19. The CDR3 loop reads CASSFSDNSPLHF. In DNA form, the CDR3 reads TGTGCCAGCAGCTTCTCTGATAATTCACCCCTCCACTTT.